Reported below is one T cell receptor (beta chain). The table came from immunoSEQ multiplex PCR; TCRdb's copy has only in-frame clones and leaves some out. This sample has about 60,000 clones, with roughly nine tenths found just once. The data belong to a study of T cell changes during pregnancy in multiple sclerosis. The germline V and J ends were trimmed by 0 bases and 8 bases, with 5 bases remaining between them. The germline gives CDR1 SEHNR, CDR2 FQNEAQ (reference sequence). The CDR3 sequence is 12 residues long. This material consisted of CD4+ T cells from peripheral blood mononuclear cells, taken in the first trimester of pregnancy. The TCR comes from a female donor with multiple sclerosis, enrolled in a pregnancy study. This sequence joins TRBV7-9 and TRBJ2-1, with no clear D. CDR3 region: CASSLALDEQFF. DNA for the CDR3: TGTGCCAGCAGCTTAGCCCTCGATGAGCAGTTCTTC.